Presented here are 29 T cell receptor beta chains from one specimen sequenced in a study of regulatory T cells in long-lasting Graves disease. For TCR beta, libraries came from iRepertoire HTBI primers and Arm-PCR of CDR3 regions. Each CDR3 protein gets one entry after TCRdb re-called the multiplex PCR reads with MiXCR. This sample has more than 450,000 distinct CDR3 sequences, with around 12% found just once. Time point in this sample: newly diagnosed GD, antithyroid drugs for less than 3 months. The TCR library was made from RNA extracted from PBMCs. These data were likewise used in another study, on T cells in Graves' hyperthyroidism and ophthalmopathy.

The sample here was peripheral blood mononuclear cells (PBMCs), taken at new diagnosis, from a patient treated with antithyroid drugs. Every receptor here comes from a woman in her 30s with Graves disease.

This clonotype showed up many times. The chain carries TRBV20-1 and TRBJ2-1, with D perhaps TRBD2 (5 bases). Trimming left V 4 bases short and J 7 bases short, with 17 bases between. The CDR3 runs to 14 residues. Germline CDR1 DFQATT, CDR2 SNEGSKA (reference sequence). The CDR3 loop reads CSATKGVGRNEQFF. The DNA for the CDR3 is TGCAGTGCTACTAAGGGAGTCGGAAGGAATGAGCAGTTCTTC.

This clonotype was recorded many times. The genes are TRBV2 and TRBJ1-1; 10 bases are a match to TRBD1. The V gene's germline CDR1 is SNHLY and CDR2 FYNNEI. This CDR3 is 14 amino acids long. Unmatched junction bases numbered 5, after V lost 6 bases and J lost 4 bases. The CDR3 protein is CASRETGGLTEAFF. The CDR3 DNA follows: TGTGCCAGCAGGGAGACAGGGGGCCTCACTGAAGCTTTCTTT.

This clonotype occurred many times. V and J are TRBV24-1 and TRBJ2-3; D not resolved. CDR3 length: 16 residues. The V gene's germline CDR1 is KGHDR and CDR2 SFDVKD. V shed 6 bases and J shed 8 bases, with 23 bases lying between them. The CDR3 bases are TGTGCCACCAGTCCCGGACGCCGGTGGGGTTTGGTTACGCAGTATTTT. Protein product: CATSPGRRWGLVTQYF.

At least ten counts were recorded for this clonotype. J is TRBJ1-1 and V is TRBV6-1; D remains unclear. Germline V gene data show CDR1 as MNHNS and CDR2 as SASEGT. The CDR3 length is 11 residues. Trimming left V 9 bases short and J 4 bases short, with 9 bases between. The CDR3 spells CASFRATEAFF. The CDR3 region has the DNA TGTGCCAGTTTTAGGGCCACTGAAGCTTTCTTT.

The chain combines TRBV4-2 with TRBJ2-1, with D possibly TRBD2 on 6 matching bases. Per the germline V gene, CDR1 is LGHNA and CDR2 is YNFKEQ. The V end lost 8 bases, the J end lost 8 bases, and 16 bases lay between the germline ends. This CDR3 has 13 residues. The CDR3 DNA is TGTGCCAGCTCGACGGGAGTAGTCCATGAGCAGTTCTTC. It translates to CASSTGVVHEQFF.

In its sample, this clonotype was seen a few times. The chain recombines TRBV3-1 with TRBJ1-4, with unresolved D. This CDR3 comprises 13 residues. V shed 1 base and J shed 7 bases, with 7 bases lying between them. CDR1 is LGHDT and CDR2 is YNNKEL in the germline V gene (reference sequence). The CDR3 sequence: CASSQVTLEKLFF. The DNA for the CDR3 is TGTGCCAGCAGCCAAGTAACACTTGAAAAACTGTTTTTT.

In this sample, this clonotype turned up many times. This chain uses TRBV12-3 or TRBV12-4 with TRBJ1-2, with D unclear. The CDR3 spans 12 residues. The ends were cut back, 4 bases at V and 8 bases at J, with 11 bases in the middle. CDR3 coding DNA: TGTGCCAGCAGTTCCGCCGGGAGGGGCTACACCTTC. It encodes CASSSAGRGYTF.

In its sample, this clonotype was seen many times. This chain joins TRBV12-3 or TRBV12-4 and TRBJ1-1, with D unresolved. CDR3 length equals 12 residues. Trimming took 4 bases from V and 6 from J, leaving 9 bases between them. The CDR3 reads CASSSGSPEAFF. In nucleotides, the CDR3 is TGTGCCAGCAGTTCGGGGTCGCCTGAAGCTTTCTTT.

This clonotype showed up just a few times. The chain recombines TRBV4-1 with TRBJ2-2; D is unclear. In germline, CDR1 is MGHRA, CDR2 YSYEKL. The V and J ends lost 4 bases and 0 bases respectively, with 15 bases between them. The CDR3 has 17 amino acids. The CDR3 nucleotides are TGCGCCAGCAGCCCACCCCACTCGCGAACGAACACCGGGGAGCTGTTTTTT. It codes for CASSPPHSRTNTGELFF.

This clonotype was found a few times. The chain couples TRBV30 to TRBJ1-2; no reliable D call. Germline V lookup: CDR1 GTSNPN, CDR2 SVGIG (reference sequence). Trimming took 0 bases from V and 6 from J, leaving 11 bases between them. The CDR3 covers 13 residues. CDR3 in amino acids: CAWSVLRSHGYTF. The CDR3, as DNA: TGTGCCTGGAGTGTACTTCGGTCTCATGGCTACACCTTC.

This clonotype occurred many times. This chain links TRBV5-1 with TRBJ2-7; no clear D. This CDR3 has 13 amino acids. The germline gives CDR1 SGHRS, CDR2 YFSETQ. V lost 1 base and J lost 2, with 7 bases in between. CDR3 loop: CASSLTVPYEQYF. The DNA for the CDR3 is TGCGCCAGCAGCTTGACAGTCCCCTACGAGCAGTACTTC.

This clonotype appeared a few times. The chain combines TRBV5-1 with TRBJ2-5; D unclear. Deletions cut 2 bases from V and 5 bases from J, with 22 bases between. Per germline, CDR1 SGHRS and CDR2 YFSETQ. The CDR3 has 17 amino acids. DNA of the CDR3: TGCGCCAGCAGCTTTTCTTTGGGCGGAACCCATGGGGAGACCCAGTACTTC. Protein product: CASSFSLGGTHGETQYF.

The rearrangement links TRBV19 to TRBJ1-2, with D unclear. This CDR3 region has 13 residues. Trimming cost V 7 bases and J 1 base, with 10 bases left between them. CDR1 and CDR2 from the germline V gene are LNHDA and SQIVND (reference sequence). The chain's CDR3 is CASMPSLNYGYTF. Written as DNA, the CDR3 is TGTGCCAGTATGCCCTCCCTTAACTATGGCTACACCTTC.

The V call is TRBV10-3, the J call TRBJ2-5; 10 nucleotides line up with TRBD1. Germline CDR1 and CDR2: ENHRY and SYGVKD. The CDR3 is made up of 14 amino acids. Unmatched junction bases numbered 4, after V lost 4 bases and J lost 5 bases. In nucleotides, the CDR3 is TGTGCCATCAGTGTCCGGACAGGGGGGGAGACCCAGTACTTC. Protein sequence: CAISVRTGGETQYF.

This rearrangement joins TRBV18 to TRBJ2-3; possibly TRBD2 for D (6 bases). Germline V CDR1 and CDR2: KGHSH, LQKENI. V shed 3 bases and J shed 2 bases, with 12 bases lying between them. The length of the CDR3 is 15 residues. CDR3: CASSPSEGLTDTQYF. DNA of the CDR3: TGTGCCAGCTCACCTTCGGAGGGCCTCACAGATACGCAGTATTTT.

This clonotype was counted a few times. Mismatch with germline at one junction end may stem from a read error. This sequence joins TRBV2 and TRBJ2-5; D not resolved. Germline V gene sequence: CDR1 SNHLY, CDR2 FYNNEI. The CDR3 is 11 amino acids. This CDR3 reads CASREGETQYF. CDR3 DNA sequence: TGTGCCAGCAGAGAAGGGGAGACCCAGTACTTC.

Comments on this clonotype: This may come from a read error, since a much larger clone is one base off. V gene TRBV6-1 combines with J gene TRBJ1-1; D is unresolved. V was trimmed by 1 base and J by 8 bases, leaving 11 bases between them. This CDR3 is 13 amino acids long. Germline CDR1 is MNHNS and CDR2 is SASEGT. The CDR3 DNA reads as TGTGCCAGCAGTGAAGAGGGAGGGTTGGAAGCTTTCTTT. Translating gives CASSEEGGLEAFF.

V is TRBV15 and J is TRBJ2-5; tentative D call: TRBD2 (6 bases). The CDR3 consists of 13 residues. The V and J ends lost 8 bases and 4 bases respectively, with 14 bases between them. CDR1 LNHNV and CDR2 YYDKDF come from the germline V gene (reference sequence). The CDR3: CATSGGKVETQYF. In DNA form, the CDR3 reads TGTGCCACCTCTGGGGGGAAGGTAGAGACCCAGTACTTC.

This clonotype has at least ten counts. The chain couples TRBV19 to TRBJ1-5; D remains ambiguous. The ends were cut back, 0 bases at V and 0 bases at J, with 24 bases in the middle. The CDR3 is made up of 21 amino acids. Looked up from germline, CDR1 is LNHDA and CDR2 is SQIVND (reference sequence). The CDR3 region is CASSIDPYAVLARYSNQPQHF. CDR3 coding DNA: TGTGCCAGTAGTATAGACCCCTATGCCGTTCTCGCCCGGTATAGCAATCAGCCCCAGCATTTT.

This clonotype was recorded at least ten times. V usage is TRBV19 and J usage is TRBJ1-1; D is ambiguous. The V end lost 1 base, the J end lost 6 bases, and 9 bases lay between the germline ends. This CDR3 spans 13 amino acids. Looked up from germline, CDR1 is LNHDA and CDR2 is SQIVND (reference sequence). Here the CDR3 reads CASSIGKAAEAFF. CDR3 in DNA: TGTGCCAGTAGTATAGGAAAGGCGGCTGAAGCTTTCTTT.

With respect to this clonotype: This likely stems from a read error, as it lies one base from a far larger clone. The V and J genes are TRBV7-9 and TRBJ2-5; TRBD1 matches 7 bases. V shed 1 base, J shed 5 bases, and the junction held 16 bases outside the gene matches. The V gene's germline CDR1 is SEHNR and CDR2 FQNEAQ (reference sequence). CDR3 length equals 18 residues. The CDR3 loop reads CASSLVPPPLTGTETQYF. CDR3 DNA: TGTGCCAGCAGCTTAGTACCCCCCCCACTGACAGGGACGGAGACCCAGTACTTC. The complete variable domain, with remaining parts taken from reference TRBV7-9 and TRBJ2-5, reads DTGVSQNPRHKITKRGQNVTFRCDPISEHNRLYWYRQTLGQGPEFLTYFQNEAQLEKSRLLSDRFSAERPKGSFSTLEIQRTEQGDSAMYLCASSLVPPPLTGTETQYFGPGTRLLVL.

This clonotype has at least ten counts. Germline is not matched at one junction end, which may reflect a read error. The V gene is TRBV20-1, the J gene TRBJ1-3; D possibly corresponds to TRBD1 (5 bases). This CDR3 comprises 14 residues. From germline, CDR1 is DFQATT and CDR2 SNEGSKA (reference sequence). Written as DNA, the CDR3 is TGCAGTGCCAGAGGGGCCGAAAGAGGAAACACCATATATTTT. This translates into CSARGAERGNTIYF.

This clonotype was observed a single time. This sequence joins TRBV20-1 and TRBJ2-3; the D gene is possibly TRBD1 (5 bases). Germline CDR1 DFQATT, CDR2 SNEGSKA (reference sequence). Trimming stripped 0 bases from V and 2 bases from J, with 21 bases between. The CDR3 runs 18 residues. CDR3 nucleotides: TGCAGTGCTAGAGATTCAATCGGACATGACTCTTACACAGATACGCAGTATTTT. It yields the protein CSARDSIGHDSYTDTQYF.

Many counts were recorded for this clonotype. The rearrangement uses TRBV20-1 and TRBJ1-4; TRBD1 matches 9 bases. The V gene end was trimmed by 5 bases and the J gene end by 7 bases; junction bases not matched to a gene: 8. The length of the CDR3 is 14 residues. Germline values: CDR1 DFQATT, CDR2 SNEGSKA (reference sequence). Here the CDR3 DNA reads TGCAGTGCTGACTCCGGGACAGGGTTTGAAAAACTGTTTTTT. It translates to CSADSGTGFEKLFF.

The sample holds a few counts of this clonotype. DNA for the CDR3: TGTGCCAGTAGTCCTAGGGCGGGACTAGCGGGAACAGCAGATACGCAGTATTTT. It codes for CASSPRAGLAGTADTQYF. The V and J genes are TRBV19 and TRBJ2-3; 13 nucleotides align to TRBD2. The J segment lost 4 bases and the V segment lost 5 bases, leaving 12 bases of the junction unmatched. The CDR3 extends over 18 amino acids. Germline assignment: CDR1 LNHDA and CDR2 SQIVND (reference sequence).

This clonotype has at least ten counts. The genes are TRBV29-1 and TRBJ2-1; a weak D match, TRBD2 (6 bases). This CDR3 is 14 amino acids long. The ends were cut back, 4 bases at V and 5 bases at J, with 15 bases in the middle. In germline, CDR1 is SQVTM, CDR2 ANQGSEA. The CDR3 here is CSVVEGLGDNEQFF. CDR3 nucleotide sequence: TGCAGCGTTGTAGAGGGACTGGGAGACAATGAGCAGTTCTTC.

This clonotype was seen repeatedly, ten times or more. The chain carries TRBV7-9 and TRBJ2-5; D is perhaps TRBD1 (6 bases). The CDR3 runs 15 residues. Trimming took off 3 bases at V and 3 bases at J, with 14 bases between the two ends. Germline V gives CDR1 SEHNR, CDR2 FQNEAQ (reference sequence). DNA for the CDR3: TGTGCCAGCAGCTTCCCCGGGACATCGAAAGAGACCCAGTACTTC. Translating it yields CASSFPGTSKETQYF.

This clonotype showed up just a few times. Here the CDR3 DNA reads TGTGCCAGCTCACCGTTCGGTTTTAATATCAATCAGCCCCAGCATTTT. It specifies CASSPFGFNINQPQHF. The chain carries TRBV18 and TRBJ1-5, with unresolved D. The length of the CDR3 is 16 residues. The V end lost 3 bases, the J end lost 3 bases, and 15 bases lay between the germline ends. CDR1 is KGHSH, CDR2 LQKENI, per germline.

This clonotype was recorded many times. CDR3 in amino acids: CASSRRDFQETQYF. Written as DNA, the CDR3 is TGTGCCAGCAGCCGCCGGGACTTTCAAGAGACCCAGTACTTC. This sequence joins TRBV14 and TRBJ2-5, with D possibly being TRBD2 (6 bases). The CDR3 length is 14 residues. V gave up 4 bases and J gave up 2 bases, with 11 bases separating them. The germline gives CDR1 SGHDN, CDR2 FVKESK.